This TCR beta chain was captured by sequencing in a study of neurological immune-mediated disorders. Study overall: In a group of roughly 34 multiple sclerosis patients, roughly 30 had the relapsing-remitting type and 3 had the secondary progressive type.

TCRdb itself ran the 5' RACE reads through MiXCR, one entry per CDR3 protein. The sample lists more than 20,000 distinct CDR3 sequences, approximately 2.7% seen once, with 2.3% in the top ten. The V end lost 1 base, the J end lost 3 bases, and 10 bases lay between the germline ends. The CDR3 is 13 amino acids. Germline V gives CDR1 DFQATT, CDR2 SNEGSKA (reference sequence). This clonotype was observed at least ten times. The rearrangement links TRBV20-1 to TRBJ2-7, with D tentatively TRBD1 or TRBD2 (6 bases each). The receptor was isolated from a woman aged 45-60 years with multiple sclerosis. Input material: PBMCs. CDR3 sequence reads: CSARVEGGYEQYF. The DNA for the CDR3 is TGCAGTGCTAGAGTGGAGGGGGGCTACGAGCAGTACTTC.